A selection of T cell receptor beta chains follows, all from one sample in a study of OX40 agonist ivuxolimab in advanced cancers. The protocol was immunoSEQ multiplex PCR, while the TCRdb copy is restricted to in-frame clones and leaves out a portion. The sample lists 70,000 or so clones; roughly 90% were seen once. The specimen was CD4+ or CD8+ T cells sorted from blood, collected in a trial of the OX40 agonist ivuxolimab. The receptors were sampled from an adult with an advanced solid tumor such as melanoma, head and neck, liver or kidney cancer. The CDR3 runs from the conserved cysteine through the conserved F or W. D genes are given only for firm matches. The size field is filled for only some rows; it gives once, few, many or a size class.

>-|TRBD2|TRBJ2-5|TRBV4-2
CASSKRLAGQETQYF
TGTGCCAGCAGCAAACGTCTAGCGGGACAAGAGACCCAGTACTTC
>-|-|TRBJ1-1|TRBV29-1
CSVGKGGMNTEAFF
TGCAGCGTTGGGAAGGGGGGGATGAACACTGAAGCTTTCTTT
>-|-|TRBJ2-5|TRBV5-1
CASSLEGQTLETQYF
TGCGCCAGCAGCTTGGAGGGGCAGACTTTAGAGACCCAGTACTTC
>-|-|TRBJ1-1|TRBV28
CASSSPDAQSEAFF
TGTGCCAGCAGTTCCCCCGACGCGCAGTCAGAAGCTTTCTTT
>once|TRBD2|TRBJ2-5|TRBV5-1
CASSLGLAGTRQETQYF
TGCGCCAGCAGCTTGGGGCTAGCGGGTACTAGACAAGAGACCCAGTACTTC
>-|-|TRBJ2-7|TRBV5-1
CASSSLASYEQYF
TGCGCCAGCAGCTCGCTAGCTTCCTACGAGCAGTACTTC
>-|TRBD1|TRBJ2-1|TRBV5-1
CASSLPQGAYNEQFF
TGCGCCAGCAGCTTGCCACAGGGGGCCTACAATGAGCAGTTCTTC
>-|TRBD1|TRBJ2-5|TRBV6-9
CASSQRQGAGETQYF
TGTGCCAGCAGCCAACGACAGGGGGCGGGAGAGACCCAGTACTTC
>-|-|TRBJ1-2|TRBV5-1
CASSPETATNYGYTF
TGCGCCAGCAGCCCGGAGACAGCCACTAACTATGGCTACACCTTC
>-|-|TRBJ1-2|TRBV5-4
CASSRDNYYGYTF
TGTGCCAGCAGCCGGGACAACTACTATGGCTACACCTTC
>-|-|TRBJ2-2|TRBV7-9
CASSLDLAGAGNTGELFF
TGTGCCAGCAGCTTAGATTTGGCGGGCGCGGGTAACACCGGGGAGCTGTTTTTT
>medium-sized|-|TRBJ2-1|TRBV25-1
CASSEYTGEFF
TGTGCCAGCAGTGAATACACCGGGGAGTTCTTC
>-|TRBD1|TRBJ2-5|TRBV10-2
CASQSDRGSETQYF
TGCGCCAGCCAATCCGACAGGGGTTCCGAGACCCAGTACTTC
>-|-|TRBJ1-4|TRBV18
CASSPEGRGKLFF
TGTGCCAGCTCACCCGAAGGTCGGGGCAAACTGTTTTTT
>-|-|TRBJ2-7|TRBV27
CASSPRDLHEQYF
TGTGCCAGCAGTCCCCGGGACCTCCACGAGCAGTACTTC
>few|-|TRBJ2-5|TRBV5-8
CASSLKSETQYF
TGTGCCAGCAGCTTGAAGTCAGAGACCCAGTACTTC
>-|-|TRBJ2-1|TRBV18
CASSPSPFSSYNEQFF
TGTGCCAGCTCACCCTCCCCCTTCAGCTCCTACAATGAGCAGTTCTTC
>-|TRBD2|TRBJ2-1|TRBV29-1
CSVERLAEYNEQFF
TGCAGCGTTGAAAGACTAGCGGAATACAATGAGCAGTTCTTC
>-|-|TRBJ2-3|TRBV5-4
CASSLTSTDTQYF
TGTGCCAGCAGCTTGACTAGCACAGATACGCAGTATTTT
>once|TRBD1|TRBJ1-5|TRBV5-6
CASSPGGQGQPQHF
TGTGCCAGCAGCCCAGGGGGGCAGGGTCAGCCCCAGCATTTT
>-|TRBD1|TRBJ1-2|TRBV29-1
CSVTGNYGYTF
TGCAGCGTGACAGGGAACTATGGCTACACCTTC
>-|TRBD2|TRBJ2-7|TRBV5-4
CASSSGTSYEQYF
TGTGCCAGCAGCTCCGGGACTAGCTACGAGCAGTACTTC
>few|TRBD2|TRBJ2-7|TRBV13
CASSFKREGQREQYF
TGTGCCAGCAGCTTCAAGCGGGAGGGCCAACGGGAGCAGTACTTC
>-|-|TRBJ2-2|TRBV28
CASMQAAGELFF
TGTGCCAGCATGCAGGCCGCCGGGGAGCTGTTTTTT
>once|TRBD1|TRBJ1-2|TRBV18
CASSRLQGPGYTF
TGTGCCAGCTCACGACTACAGGGGCCCGGCTACACCTTC
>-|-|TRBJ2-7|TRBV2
CASKSQPYEQYF
TGTGCCAGCAAATCACAGCCTTACGAGCAGTACTTC
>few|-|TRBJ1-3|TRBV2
CASSGVAGNTIYF
TGTGCCAGCAGTGGGGTGGCTGGAAACACCATATATTTT
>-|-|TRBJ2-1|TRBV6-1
CASSELSAVYNEQFF
TGTGCCAGCAGTGAATTATCGGCAGTCTACAATGAGCAGTTCTTC
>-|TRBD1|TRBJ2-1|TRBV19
CASSRNPGQGNNEQFF
TGTGCCAGTAGTAGAAATCCGGGACAGGGTAACAATGAGCAGTTCTTC
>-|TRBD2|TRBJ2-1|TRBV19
CASGTSGIHNNEQFF
TGTGCCAGCGGGACTAGCGGGATACATAACAATGAGCAGTTCTTC
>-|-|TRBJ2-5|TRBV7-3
CASSGRRGETQYF
TGTGCCAGCAGCGGGAGACGCGGAGAGACCCAGTACTTC
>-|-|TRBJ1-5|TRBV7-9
CASSLDSLSNQPQHF
TGTGCCAGCAGCTTAGACAGCCTAAGCAATCAGCCCCAGCATTTT
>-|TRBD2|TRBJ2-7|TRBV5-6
CASSLASGGLSYEQYF
TGTGCCAGCAGCTTGGCTAGCGGGGGGTTATCCTACGAGCAGTACTTC
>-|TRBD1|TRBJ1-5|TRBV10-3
CAISTGVANQPQHF
TGTGCCATCAGTACAGGGGTAGCAAATCAGCCCCAGCATTTT
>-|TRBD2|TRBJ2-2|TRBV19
CASSATSGRRTGELFF
TGTGCCAGTAGTGCAACTAGCGGGAGAAGGACCGGGGAGCTGTTTTTT
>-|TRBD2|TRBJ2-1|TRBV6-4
CASSDEGLAGGNYNEQFF
TGTGCCAGCAGTGACGAGGGGCTAGCGGGAGGCAATTACAATGAGCAGTTCTTC
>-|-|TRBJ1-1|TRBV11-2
CASSHQTLEAFF
TGTGCCAGCAGCCATCAGACCCTCGAAGCTTTCTTT
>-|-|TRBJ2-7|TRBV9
CASSPYTLPYEQYF
TGTGCCAGCAGCCCTTATACGCTTCCCTACGAGCAGTACTTC
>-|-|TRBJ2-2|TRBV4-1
CASSLTQGPNTGELFF
TGCGCCAGCAGCCTAACTCAGGGCCCGAACACCGGGGAGCTGTTTTTT
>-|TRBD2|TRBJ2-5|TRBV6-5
CASSYTGGETQYF
TGTGCCAGCAGTTACACCGGGGGGGAGACCCAGTACTTC
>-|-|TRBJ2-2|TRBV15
CATTPGVGIANTGELFF
TGTGCCACCACCCCCGGTGTGGGGATAGCGAACACCGGGGAGCTGTTTTTT
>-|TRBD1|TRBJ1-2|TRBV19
CASSIDRGQHYGYTF
TGCGCCAGTAGTATAGATCGGGGACAGCACTATGGCTACACCTTC
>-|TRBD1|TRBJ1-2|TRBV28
CASSKTGKVYYYGYTF
TGTGCCAGCAGTAAGACAGGGAAGGTTTATTACTATGGCTACACCTTC
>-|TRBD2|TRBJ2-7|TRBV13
CASSGGLAGSEQYF
TGTGCCAGCAGCGGAGGACTAGCGGGAAGTGAGCAGTACTTC
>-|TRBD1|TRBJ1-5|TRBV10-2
CATADRGNQPQHF
TGCGCCACGGCCGACAGGGGTAATCAGCCCCAGCATTTT
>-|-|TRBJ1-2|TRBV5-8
CASSRSGYGYTF
TGTGCCAGCAGTCGATCTGGCTATGGCTACACCTTC
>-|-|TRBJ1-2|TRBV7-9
CASNSGTNYGYTF
TGTGCCAGCAACTCGGGTACGAACTATGGCTACACCTTC
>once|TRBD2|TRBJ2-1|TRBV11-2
CASSSVAGSSYNEQFF
TGTGCCAGCAGCTCCGTAGCGGGTAGCTCCTACAATGAGCAGTTCTTC
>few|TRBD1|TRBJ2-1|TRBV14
CASSPGQGAHNEQFF
TGTGCCAGCAGCCCGGGCCAGGGGGCCCACAATGAGCAGTTCTTC
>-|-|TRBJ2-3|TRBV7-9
CASSFSSSTDTQYF
TGTGCCAGCAGCTTTAGTTCGAGCACAGATACGCAGTATTTT
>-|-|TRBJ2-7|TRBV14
CASSQDVGRRAYEQYF
TGTGCCAGCAGCCAAGATGTGGGACGGAGAGCCTACGAGCAGTACTTC
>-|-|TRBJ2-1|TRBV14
CASSRGEAGSHYNEQFF
TGTGCCAGCAGCCGGGGGGAGGCGGGGAGTCATTACAATGAGCAGTTCTTC
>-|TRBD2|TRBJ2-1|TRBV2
CAKTGTSGRGEQFF
TGTGCCAAAACCGGGACTAGCGGGAGGGGTGAGCAGTTCTTC